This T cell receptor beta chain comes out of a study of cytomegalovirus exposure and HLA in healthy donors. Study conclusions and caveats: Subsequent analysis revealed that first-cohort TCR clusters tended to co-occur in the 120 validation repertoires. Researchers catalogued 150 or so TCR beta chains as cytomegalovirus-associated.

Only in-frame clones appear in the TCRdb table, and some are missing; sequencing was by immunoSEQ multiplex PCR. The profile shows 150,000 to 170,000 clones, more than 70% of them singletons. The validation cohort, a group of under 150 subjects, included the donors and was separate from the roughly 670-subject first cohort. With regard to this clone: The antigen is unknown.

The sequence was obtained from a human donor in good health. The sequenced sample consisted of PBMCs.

The CDR3 reads CASSSGTDRGEKLFF. The CDR3, as DNA: TGTGCCAGCAGTTCGGGGACAGACCGGGGTGAAAAACTGTTTTTT. The rearrangement joins TRBV28 to TRBJ1-4, with 7 bases lining up with TRBD1. CDR3 length equals 15 residues. CDR1 is MDHEN, CDR2 SYDVKM, per germline. The V segment lost 4 bases and the J segment 7 bases; nucleotides outside the gene matches: 9.